These 20 T cell receptor beta chains share one sample of origin, sequenced in a study of monozygotic twins with inflammatory bowel disease. Reanalyzing the 5' RACE reads, TCRdb keeps one entry per CDR3 protein, without DNA. In total, the table holds 150,000 to 200,000 distinct CDR3 sequences. The specimen was blood. The receptors shown here come from a human donor with ulcerative colitis or Crohn's disease, or a healthy co-twin of an affected twin (not recorded which).

CDR3 region: CASSSKTGPTYEQYF. The J gene is TRBJ2-7, the V gene TRBV3-1; the TRBD1 assignment by TCRdb is unverifiable without DNA. The CDR3 runs 15 residues. The V gene's germline CDR1 is LGHDT and CDR2 YNNKEL (reference sequence).

The chain couples TRBV7-9 to TRBJ1-3; absent DNA, TCRdb's TRBD1 call cannot be checked. Germline loops: CDR1 SEHNR, CDR2 FQNEAQ (reference sequence). This CDR3 is built from 16 residues. Here the CDR3 reads CASSLMGTSSGNTIYF.

V and J are TRBV20-1 and TRBJ1-1; there is no DNA to check the TCRdb D call of TRBD1. The CDR3 loop spans 12 amino acids. CDR1 DFQATT and CDR2 SNEGSKA come from the germline V gene (reference sequence). CDR3 sequence reads: CSARQGSAEAFF.

The chain joins TRBV29-1 to TRBJ2-5; TCRdb's D gene call, TRBD1, goes unchecked for lack of DNA. CDR3 length: 13 amino acids. Germline CDR1 and CDR2: SQVTM and ANQGSEA. CDR3 sequence reads: CSVDRRGQETQYF.

The V and J genes are TRBV3-1 and TRBJ1-1; TCRdb returns TRBD1, unconfirmable since there is no DNA. The germline gives CDR1 LGHDT, CDR2 YNNKEL (reference sequence). CDR3 length: 11 amino acids. CDR3 amino acids: CASSQPGQAFF.

The chain combines TRBV7-2 with TRBJ1-5. The CDR3 is made up of 13 amino acids. CDR1 and CDR2 from the germline V gene are SGHTA and FQGNSA. The CDR3 is CASSLDAGQPQHF. The full variable domain, its missing parts supplied by reference TRBV7-2 and TRBJ1-5, is GAGVSQSPSNKVTEKGKDVELRCDPISGHTALYWYRQSLGQGLEFLIYFQGNSAPDKSGLPSDRFSAERTGGSVSTLTIQRTQQEDSAVYLCASSLDAGQPQHFGDGTRLSIL.

The CDR3 is CASRETGSNQPQHF. The genes are TRBV27 and TRBJ1-5; lacking DNA, the TRBD1 call made by TCRdb goes unchecked. The germline CDR1 and CDR2 sequences are MNHEY and SMNVEV (reference sequence). The CDR3 totals 14 residues.

V and J are TRBV30 and TRBJ2-4; TCRdb's D call, TRBD2, is unchecked because there is no DNA. The CDR3 is made up of 15 amino acids. Per the germline V gene, CDR1 is GTSNPN and CDR2 is SVGIG (reference sequence). This CDR3 is CAWSVRTSPQNIQYF.

The chain uses TRBV5-1 and TRBJ2-2; TCRdb's D gene call, TRBD1, goes unchecked for lack of DNA. CDR3 length equals 17 residues. Germline CDR1 reads SGHRS; CDR2 reads YFSETQ. CDR3 sequence: CASSPTGTADPTGELFF.

The chain recombines TRBV25-1 with TRBJ2-1; TCRdb's D call of TRBD1 is untestable without DNA. Germline CDR1 and CDR2: MGHDK and SYGVNS. This CDR3 contains 16 residues. The CDR3: CASSEWGGSSYNEQFF.

The chain combines TRBV5-1 with TRBJ1-1; TCRdb's D gene call, TRBD1, goes unchecked for lack of DNA. There are 15 residues in the CDR3. Germline V gives CDR1 SGHRS, CDR2 YFSETQ. CDR3 sequence reads: CASSLDGQGNTEAFF. Variable domain in full (rest from reference TRBV5-1 and TRBJ1-1): KAGVTQTPRYLIKTRGQQVTLSCSPISGHRSVSWYQQTPGQGLQFLFEYFSETQRNKGNFPGRFSGRQFSNSRSEMNVSTLELGDSALYLCASSLDGQGNTEAFFGQGTRLTVV.

The chain couples TRBV29-1 to TRBJ2-5. This CDR3 is 12 amino acids long. Germline CDR1 SQVTM, CDR2 ANQGSEA. CDR3 in amino acids: CSVGRQGETQYF.

The chain couples TRBV9 to TRBJ1-2. This CDR3 spans 14 amino acids. CDR1 SGDLS and CDR2 YYNGEE come from the germline V gene. The CDR3 sequence is CASSEADSSYGYTF.

V and J are TRBV14 and TRBJ2-1. Per germline, CDR1 SGHDN and CDR2 FVKESK. This CDR3 is built from 15 residues. The CDR3 region is CASSRGPGNYNEQFF.

The V and J genes are TRBV29-1 and TRBJ2-1. Germline V gene data show CDR1 as SQVTM and CDR2 as ANQGSEA. This CDR3 is built from 14 residues. The CDR3 spells CSAERGITYNEQFF.

The chain carries TRBV7-2 and TRBJ1-2. The CDR3 has 14 amino acids. The germline CDR1 and CDR2 sequences are SGHTA and FQGNSA. The CDR3 spells CASSFRTANYGYTF.

The chain recombines TRBV30 with TRBJ2-2. The CDR3 totals 12 residues. CDR1 and CDR2 from the germline V gene are GTSNPN and SVGIG (reference sequence). The CDR3 sequence is CAWRKNTGELFF. Combining the CDR3 with reference TRBV30 and TRBJ2-2 gives the whole variable domain SQTIHQWPATLVQPVGSPLSLECTVEGTSNPNLYWYRQAAGRGLQLLFYSVGIGQISSEVPQNLSASRPQDRQFILSSKKLLLSDSGFYLCAWRKNTGELFFGEGSRLTVL.

The CDR3 here is CATSRDAGGGQPQHF. V usage is TRBV15 and J usage is TRBJ1-5; TCRdb lists TRBD1, though no DNA is available to test this call. Germline V gene data show CDR1 as LNHNV and CDR2 as YYDKDF (reference sequence). The CDR3 has 15 residues.

V and J are TRBV29-1 and TRBJ2-7; the D call from TCRdb, TRBD1, cannot be confirmed without DNA. In germline, CDR1 is SQVTM, CDR2 ANQGSEA. The CDR3 is 14 residues long. The CDR3 sequence: CSVDTGESVYEQYF.

The chain carries TRBV5-1 and TRBJ2-1; checking the TCRdb D call of TRBD2 is not possible without DNA. The germline V gene encodes CDR1 SGHRS and CDR2 YFSETQ. This CDR3 is 15 amino acids long. Here the CDR3 reads CASSLGGGALDEQFF.